This entry lists 30 T cell receptor beta chains sequenced from one sample in a study of T cell responses to AZD1222 COVID-19 vaccine. Profiled with immunoSEQ multiplex PCR; TCRdb holds only in-frame clones, not every one. The top ten hold around a tenth of the sample, which has around 190,000 clones, 70% to 90% seen once. Sequenced here: peripheral blood, sampled 28 days after the second AZD1222 dose. The source of these receptors is an adult who received the AZD1222 COVID-19 vaccine.

This sequence joins TRBV6-6 and TRBJ2-1; 7 bases are a match to TRBD2. The germline gives CDR1 MNHNY, CDR2 SVGAGI (reference sequence). This CDR3 contains 14 residues. V lost 7 bases and J lost 0; bases outside the gene matches: 3. CDR3 amino acids: CASTRGSSYNEQFF. DNA of the CDR3: TGTGCCAGCACGCGGGGGAGCTCCTACAATGAGCAGTTCTTC.

V gene TRBV29-1 combines with J gene TRBJ2-3, with D perhaps matching TRBD1 or TRBD2 (5 bases each). Germline assignment: CDR1 SQVTM and CDR2 ANQGSEA. V dropped 4 bases and J dropped 0 bases, with 17 bases sitting between them. This CDR3 is built from 16 residues. CDR3 region: CSVGGTASSSTDTQYF. CDR3 nucleotide sequence: TGCAGCGTTGGGGGCACGGCTAGCAGCAGCACAGATACGCAGTATTTT.

This clone was found once. The chain is built from TRBV6-6 and TRBJ1-4; maybe TRBD1 (6 bases). V was clipped by 3 bases and J by 7 bases, with 9 bases between them. CDR3 length equals 13 residues. Germline V gene lookup returns CDR1 MNHNY and CDR2 SVGAGI (reference sequence). The CDR3 here is CASSYGGLEKLFF. As DNA, the CDR3 is TGTGCCAGCAGTTATGGGGGGCTTGAAAAACTGTTTTTT.

V usage is TRBV11-2 and J usage is TRBJ1-1; 10 nucleotides match TRBD1. Losses at the gene ends were 3 bases for V and 2 bases for J; bases not matched to a gene: 6. CDR1 is SGHAT, CDR2 FQNNGV, per germline. The CDR3 loop spans 16 amino acids. DNA for the CDR3: TGTGCCAGCAGCTTCCGGGACAGGGGAGGAAACACTGAAGCTTTCTTT. Protein: CASSFRDRGGNTEAFF.

Comments on this clone: The same CDR3 can be traced to other DNA sequences in this sample. V gene TRBV5-1 combines with J gene TRBJ2-5; unclear D gene. CDR1 SGHRS and CDR2 YFSETQ come from the germline V gene. The V and J ends lost 4 bases and 2 bases respectively, with 12 bases between them. This CDR3 is 14 amino acids long. Written as DNA, the CDR3 is TGCGCCAGCAGCCCCCCTGGAAGTCAAGAGACCCAGTACTTC. Translated, it gives CASSPPGSQETQYF.

This sequence joins TRBV11-1 and TRBJ2-6; no clear D gene. CDR1 is SGHAT, CDR2 FQDESV, per germline (reference sequence). V was trimmed by 3 bases and J by 0 bases, leaving 6 bases between them. CDR3 length: 15 amino acids. The CDR3 is CASSFWNSGANVLTF. For the CDR3, the DNA is TGTGCCAGCAGCTTCTGGAACTCTGGGGCCAACGTCCTGACTTTC.

The rearrangement joins TRBV19 to TRBJ1-2, with D maybe TRBD1 (6 bases). The length of the CDR3 is 13 residues. Germline V lookup: CDR1 LNHDA, CDR2 SQIVND (reference sequence). V lost 5 bases, J lost 7 bases, and 14 bases lay in between. This CDR3 reads CASSDWGASGYTF. As DNA, the CDR3 is TGTGCCAGTAGTGATTGGGGGGCCAGTGGCTACACCTTC.

CDR3 loop: CASSNSWTANYGYTF. Written as DNA, the CDR3 is TGTGCCAGTAGTAACTCCTGGACAGCCAACTATGGCTACACCTTC. The chain uses TRBV19 and TRBJ1-2; TRBD1 might be the D (6 bases). The CDR3 contains 15 residues. With 4 bases removed from V and 2 bases from J, the gap between germline ends came to 14 bases. Per the germline V gene, CDR1 is LNHDA and CDR2 is SQIVND (reference sequence).

The chain employs TRBV5-4 and TRBJ2-3; 10 bases match TRBD2. CDR3 length: 14 residues. Trimming cost V 1 base and J 5 bases; bases outside gene matches: 1. Germline assignment: CDR1 SGHNT and CDR2 YYREEE (reference sequence). The CDR3 reads CASSLTSGVDTQYF. CDR3 nucleotide sequence: TGTGCCAGCAGCTTGACTAGCGGGGTAGATACGCAGTATTTT.

The chain couples TRBV3-1 (or the pseudogene TRBV3-2) to TRBJ1-1; a possible D gene is TRBD1 (5 bases). Germline V gene lookup returns CDR1 LGHDT and CDR2 YNNKEL (reference sequence). Trimming left V 2 bases short and J 1 base short, with 14 bases between. CDR3 length: 16 amino acids. CDR3 loop: CASSQLSGTGNTEAFF. The CDR3 region has the DNA TGTGCCAGCAGCCAATTGTCCGGGACGGGGAACACTGAAGCTTTCTTT.

This chain joins TRBV6-1 and TRBJ1-5; TRBD1 aligns across 8 bases. The CDR3 contains 15 residues. The V segment lost 3 bases and the J segment 5 bases; nucleotides outside the gene matches: 6. Germline CDR1 MNHNS, CDR2 SASEGT. The CDR3 is CASSEAGGGHQPQHF. The CDR3 DNA is TGTGCCAGCAGTGAGGCAGGGGGCGGTCATCAGCCCCAGCATTTT.

This chain uses TRBV9 with TRBJ2-1; 7 bases are a match to TRBD1. Germline values: CDR1 SGDLS, CDR2 YYNGEE. The junction had 6 bases not matched to a gene; V was cut back by 1 base and J by 8 bases. The CDR3 covers 14 residues. The CDR3 bases are TGTGCCAGCAGCGTACGGACAGGAGGTTATGAGCAGTTCTTC. As protein: CASSVRTGGYEQFF.

The chain links TRBV13 to TRBJ2-2; 8 nucleotides match TRBD2. Trimming at V came to 4 bases and at J to 5 bases, leaving 15 bases not matched to a gene. Per germline, CDR1 PRHDT and CDR2 FYEKMQ (reference sequence). The CDR3 consists of 18 residues. The CDR3 spells CASSSTGSGGAGTGELFF. CDR3 in DNA: TGTGCCAGCAGCTCCACAGGGAGCGGGGGCGCGGGGACCGGGGAGCTGTTTTTT. The full variable domain, completed using reference TRBV13 and TRBJ2-2, is AAGVIQSPRHLIKEKRETATLKCYPIPRHDTVYWYQQGPGQDPQFLISFYEKMQSDKGSIPDRFSAQQFSDYHSELNMSSLELGDSALYFCASSSTGSGGAGTGELFFGEGSRLTVL.

The genes are TRBV5-4 and TRBJ2-7, with D possibly TRBD1 on 6 matching bases. Trimming left V 0 bases short and J 0 bases short, with 13 bases between. The CDR3 runs 16 residues. Germline CDR1 reads SGHNT; CDR2 reads YYREEE (reference sequence). Here the CDR3 reads CASSLGGTWSSYEQYF. CDR3 DNA: TGTGCCAGCAGCTTGGGGGGGACATGGAGCTCCTACGAGCAGTACTTC.

The genes are TRBV6-5 and TRBJ2-7; D is undetermined. CDR1 and CDR2 (germline): MNHEY, SVGAGI. V was cut by 4 bases and J by 1 base, with 2 bases left in between. CDR3 length: 11 residues. CDR3 nucleotides: TGTGCCAGCAGTTGGTCCTACGAGCAGTACTTC. This translates into CASSWSYEQYF.

This sequence joins TRBV10-1 and TRBJ1-1; the D gene is possibly TRBD1 (6 bases). This CDR3 has 13 amino acids. Trimming removed 6 bases from V and 0 bases from J, with 8 bases in between. Germline values: CDR1 WNHNN, CDR2 SYGVQD (reference sequence). The CDR3 DNA follows: TGCGCCAGCAGAGGACAGTTGAACACTGAAGCTTTCTTT. Translated, it gives CASRGQLNTEAFF.

The rearrangement joins TRBV12-5 to TRBJ1-4; D is ambiguous. Germline loops: CDR1 LGHNT, CDR2 FRNRAP. The germline V and J ends were trimmed by 4 bases and 1 base, with 10 bases remaining between them. This CDR3 has 15 residues. This CDR3 reads CASGSSLVTNEKLFF. The CDR3 DNA sequence: TGTGCTAGTGGTTCCTCCCTAGTAACTAATGAAAAACTGTTTTTT.

This clone was detected once. V usage is TRBV27 and J usage is TRBJ2-7, with D unclear. The germline CDR1 and CDR2 sequences are MNHEY and SMNVEV (reference sequence). V was pared by 2 bases and J by 7 bases, with 18 bases between. This CDR3 is built from 15 residues. CDR3 DNA: TGTGCCAGCAGTTTAAAAGCCTTAGCATCCTCTGAGCAGTACTTC. It codes for CASSLKALASSEQYF.

The chain joins TRBV2 to TRBJ1-2; tentatively, D is TRBD1 (6 bases). Germline-derived CDR1 and CDR2 are SNHLY and FYNNEI. V was pared by 10 bases and J by 0 bases, with 12 bases between. The CDR3 contains 13 residues. CDR3 sequence reads: CATRGLANYGYTF. For the CDR3, the DNA is TGTGCCACCAGGGGTTTGGCTAACTATGGCTACACCTTC.

This clone showed up just a few times. The chain uses TRBV2 and TRBJ2-2; the D call may be TRBD1 or TRBD2 (5 bases each). Germline CDR1 reads SNHLY; CDR2 reads FYNNEI. V was shortened by 6 bases and J by 3 bases, with 11 bases between the two germline ends. The CDR3 loop spans 14 amino acids. The CDR3 reads CASRTGTDTGELFF. In DNA, the CDR3 is TGTGCCAGCAGGACCGGGACGGACACCGGGGAGCTGTTTTTT.

This clone was found a few times. The J gene is TRBJ1-6, the V gene TRBV5-6; D is perhaps TRBD1 (6 bases). This CDR3 has 14 amino acids. The germline CDR1 and CDR2 sequences are SGHDT and YYEEEE. V lost 0 bases to trimming and J lost 5 bases, with 6 bases between them. This chain's CDR3 is CASSLAGDNSPLHF. CDR3 coding DNA: TGTGCCAGCAGCTTGGCAGGGGATAATTCACCCCTCCACTTT.

The chain recombines TRBV4-3 with TRBJ2-2; 7 nucleotides agree with TRBD2. The CDR3 covers 17 residues. Germline CDR1 LGHNA, CDR2 YSLEER. The junction had 10 bases not matched to a gene; V was cut back by 1 base and J by 5 bases. CDR3 DNA sequence: TGCGCCAGCAGCCAAGCTCCAGGCGGGGGAGGGACCGGGGAGCTGTTTTTT. It codes for CASSQAPGGGGTGELFF.

The rearrangement uses TRBV19 and TRBJ1-6, with TRBD1 matching over 7 bases. J gave up 10 bases and V 7 bases, and 10 bases lay outside the gene matches. The CDR3 extends over 14 amino acids. Germline V gene lookup returns CDR1 LNHDA and CDR2 SQIVND (reference sequence). The CDR3 DNA sequence: TGTGCCAGTACCGAGGACAGGTCTCGGTCACCCCTCCACTTT. Protein product: CASTEDRSRSPLHF.

This clone was recorded only once. The V gene is TRBV6-5, the J gene TRBJ2-7, with 8 bases fitting TRBD1. The CDR3 extends over 12 amino acids. Germline values: CDR1 MNHEY, CDR2 SVGAGI. Trimming removed 5 bases from V and 5 bases from J; junction bases left unmatched: 2. CDR3 loop: CASSRTGNEQYF. Written as DNA, the CDR3 is TGTGCCAGCAGTCGGACAGGGAACGAGCAGTACTTC.

This chain joins TRBV6-4 and TRBJ1-5; D possibly corresponds to TRBD1 (6 bases). Germline CDR1 MRHNA, CDR2 SNTAGT. The CDR3 spans 13 residues. The V end lost 4 bases, the J end lost 6 bases, and 10 bases lay between the germline ends. CDR3 loop: CASSADRFQPQHF. The CDR3 region has the DNA TGTGCCAGCAGTGCGGACAGATTTCAGCCCCAGCATTTT.

The genes are TRBV7-2 and TRBJ1-1; possible D gene TRBD1, 5 bases. Germline V gene data show CDR1 as SGHTA and CDR2 as FQGNSA. The CDR3 consists of 15 residues. V lost 4 bases, J lost 2 bases, and 14 bases lay in between. CDR3 nucleotides: TGTGCCAGCAGCTCTTCAGGGAATCCCAACACTGAAGCTTTCTTT. This translates into CASSSSGNPNTEAFF.

The rearrangement joins TRBV7-2 to TRBJ2-7; no reliable D call. CDR1 SGHTA and CDR2 FQGNSA come from the germline V gene. V was shortened by 2 bases and J by 3 bases, with 11 bases between the two germline ends. The CDR3 consists of 14 residues. CDR3 sequence (DNA): TGTGCCAGCAGCTTATATGGAATGGACTACGAGCAGTACTTC. Amino acid sequence: CASSLYGMDYEQYF.

The V call is TRBV28, the J call TRBJ2-3; 7 bases match TRBD2. CDR1 and CDR2 from the germline V gene are MDHEN and SYDVKM. V was clipped by 3 bases and J by 2 bases; unmatched bases: 8. This CDR3 has 16 residues. This chain's CDR3 is CASSFLSLATTDTQYF. CDR3 DNA sequence: TGTGCCAGCAGTTTCCTTTCACTAGCGACCACAGATACGCAGTATTTT.

The V gene is TRBV29-1, the J gene TRBJ2-7; 9 bases match TRBD1. The length of the CDR3 is 14 residues. V shed 7 bases and J 0 bases; nucleotides not matched to a gene: 7. CDR1 is SQVTM, CDR2 ANQGSEA, per germline. CDR3 residues: CSAITGGSSYEQYF. In DNA, the CDR3 is TGCAGCGCAATAACAGGGGGCTCCTCCTACGAGCAGTACTTC.

The gene calls are TRBV2 and TRBJ1-4; 7 nucleotides align to TRBD1. Germline V gene sequence: CDR1 SNHLY, CDR2 FYNNEI. The CDR3 covers 15 residues. V shed 5 bases, J shed 7 bases, and the junction held 10 bases outside the gene matches. CDR3 residues: CASSTDRVWSEKLFF. CDR3 nucleotides: TGTGCCAGCAGTACCGACAGGGTCTGGAGTGAAAAACTGTTTTTT.